This TCR beta chain was captured in a study of cytomegalovirus exposure and HLA in healthy donors. Background on the study: An earlier analysis found some 120 million unique TCR beta sequences from approximately 170 million T cells.

Points from the study as a whole: Earlier findings revealed that most TCR beta V segments proved productive either about 87% or about 30% of the time. Association with HLA alleles at 0.05 false discovery rate was found for about 17,000 TCR beta sequences in a later analysis.

In regard to this clone: The antigen remains undetermined.

Germline V gene data show CDR1 as SGHTA and CDR2 as FQGNSA. This CDR3 has 15 amino acids. Trimming removed 3 bases from V and 0 bases from J, with 11 bases in between. In the PCR, 60 Vbeta and 13 Jbeta primers were used. Produced via immunoSEQ multiplex PCR; TCRdb's table is partial and in-frame only. The data contain about 110,000 clones, 70% to 85% of them singletons. The genes are TRBV7-2 and TRBJ1-2, with a tentative D call TRBD1 (5 bases). The clonotype comes from a woman younger than 30 in good health and CMV-seronegative. Input material: PBMCs. This CDR3 is CASSFDSYPNYGYTF. Written as DNA, the CDR3 is TGTGCCAGCAGCTTCGACAGTTACCCTAACTATGGCTACACCTTC.